Shown below are 26 T cell receptor beta chains from a single sample sequenced in a study of breast tumors, draining lymph nodes, adjacent tissues. MiXCR, run by TCRdb on the multiplex PCR reads, gives a single entry per CDR3 protein. The table has fewer than 85,000 distinct CDR3 sequences, roughly a fifth seen once. The lymph nodes were axillary draining lymph nodes from breast cancer patients. Sequenced input: axillary lymph node tissue. Every receptor here comes from a female donor with breast cancer. Some clones in this sample may be carry-over from other donors' samples.

This clonotype has at least ten counts. The chain recombines TRBV15 with TRBJ2-3, with TRBD2 matching over 10 bases. Germline V gene data show CDR1 as LNHNV and CDR2 as YYDKDF (reference sequence). This CDR3 spans 17 amino acids. J lost 7 bases, V lost 0 bases, and 10 bases had no gene match. This chain's CDR3 is CATSRDRASGSRNTQYF. As DNA, the CDR3 is TGTGCCACCAGCAGAGATCGCGCTAGCGGGAGCAGAAATACGCAGTATTTT.

This clonotype was seen at least ten times. The rearrangement joins TRBV19 to TRBJ1-5; D is uncertain. CDR3 length: 15 residues. Germline V CDR1 and CDR2: LNHDA, SQIVND (reference sequence). V lost 4 bases to trimming and J lost 4 bases, with 14 bases between them. The CDR3 nucleotides are TGTGCCAGTAGTACCGGGAGCGTCCGAAATCAGCCCCAGCATTTT. This codes for CASSTGSVRNQPQHF. Full variable domain (remainder filled in from reference TRBV19 and TRBJ1-5): DGGITQSPKYLFRKEGQNVTLSCEQNLNHDAMYWYRQDPGQGLRLIYYSQIVNDFQKGDIAEGYSVSREKKESFPLTVTSAQKNPTAFYLCASSTGSVRNQPQHFGDGTRLSIL.

This clonotype came up many times. The genes are TRBV4-3 and TRBJ1-4; maybe TRBD1 (5 bases). The germline CDR1 and CDR2 sequences are LGHNA and YSLEER. This CDR3 has 17 amino acids. V lost 4 bases, J lost 7 bases, and 22 bases lay in between. CDR3 amino acids: CASSPSGTSPLGEKLFF. The CDR3 DNA sequence: TGCGCCAGCAGCCCCTCGGGGACCTCGCCCCTAGGTGAAAAACTGTTTTTT.

This clonotype was seen more than once but under ten times. The chain employs TRBV3-1 and TRBJ2-3; possibly TRBD1 for D (6 bases). V dropped 4 bases and J dropped 3 bases, with 14 bases sitting between them. The CDR3 extends over 15 amino acids. Germline V CDR1 and CDR2: LGHDT, YNNKEL (reference sequence). CDR3 residues: CASSLGSRGTDTQYF. The CDR3 coding sequence is TGTGCCAGCAGCCTAGGGAGTAGGGGGACAGATACGCAGTATTTT.

V usage is TRBV20-1 and J usage is TRBJ2-7, with D perhaps given as TRBD1 or TRBD2 (6 bases each). Germline V gene sequence: CDR1 DFQATT, CDR2 SNEGSKA (reference sequence). The V gene lost 6 bases and the J gene lost 3 bases, with 33 bases spanning the gap. This CDR3 region has 19 residues. DNA for the CDR3: TGCAGTGCCAGATCTTTAGTGGGGGGCCGACTTTACCTCGACTACGAGCAGTACTTC. It translates to CSARSLVGGRLYLDYEQYF.

This clonotype showed up many times. The V gene is TRBV19, the J gene TRBJ2-2; the D gene is possibly TRBD2 (5 bases). The V end lost 7 bases, the J end lost 10 bases, and 19 bases lay between the germline ends. Germline V CDR1 and CDR2: LNHDA, SQIVND (reference sequence). The CDR3 has 14 amino acids. The CDR3: CASKLASLGEELFF. The CDR3 DNA follows: TGTGCCAGTAAATTAGCGTCCCTTGGGGAGGAGCTGTTTTTT.

This clonotype has at least ten counts. J is TRBJ2-1 and V is TRBV24-1; 9 bases match TRBD1. The trim removed 5 bases at V and 7 bases at J, leaving 8 bases unmatched. CDR3 length: 15 amino acids. Per the germline V gene, CDR1 is KGHDR and CDR2 is SFDVKD. The CDR3 is CATSGSGQGWNEQFF. For the CDR3, the DNA is TGTGCCACCAGTGGATCGGGACAGGGCTGGAATGAGCAGTTCTTC.

Many counts were recorded for this clonotype. V and J are TRBV4-2 and TRBJ2-7; 9 nucleotides align to TRBD1. The germline gives CDR1 LGHNA, CDR2 YNFKEQ. V dropped 0 bases and J dropped 1; count of bases not matched to a gene: 7. CDR3 length: 17 amino acids. The DNA of the CDR3 is TGTGCCAGCAGCCAAGAACTAAGTGGACAGGGGTCCTACGAGCAGTACTTC. Protein product: CASSQELSGQGSYEQYF.

This clonotype was picked up many times. The rearrangement links TRBV19 to TRBJ1-5; 9 bases line up with TRBD1. Losses at the gene ends were 4 bases for V and 10 bases for J; bases not matched to a gene: 8. Germline V gives CDR1 LNHDA, CDR2 SQIVND (reference sequence). The CDR3 is 14 amino acids. CDR3 residues: CASSTTGTGYPQHF. CDR3 bases: TGTGCCAGTAGTACTACTGGGACAGGGTACCCCCAGCATTTT.

Comments on this clonotype: Mismatch with germline at one junction end may stem from a read error. V gene TRBV30 combines with J gene TRBJ2-7, with D unresolved. CDR3 size: 16 residues. Germline values: CDR1 GTSNPN, CDR2 SVGIG (reference sequence). The CDR3 DNA follows: TGTGCGTGGAGTCCCCGGCCGGGCCGGAGCTCCTACGAGCAGTACTTC. Encoded protein: CAWSPRPGRSSYEQYF.

This clonotype was counted many times. The chain uses TRBV20-1 and TRBJ2-1, with a weak D call TRBD2 (5 bases). From germline, CDR1 is DFQATT and CDR2 SNEGSKA (reference sequence). This CDR3 has 12 amino acids. V was clipped by 0 bases and J by 7 bases, with 7 bases between them. Here the CDR3 DNA reads TGCAGTGCTAGAGAAGAGCGGAATGAGCAGTTCTTC. Its protein product is CSAREERNEQFF.

This clonotype occurred many times. V usage is TRBV19 and J usage is TRBJ2-1, with 10 positions matching TRBD2. CDR3 length equals 15 residues. Germline CDR1 and CDR2: LNHDA and SQIVND (reference sequence). Germline trimming cut 7 bases from V and 7 bases from J; bases unmatched to any gene: 10. CDR3 in DNA: TGTGCCAGTAAGATGGGACTAGCGCGGAAAAATGAGCAGTTCTTC. It yields the protein CASKMGLARKNEQFF.

This clonotype was counted at least ten times. This chain links TRBV27 with TRBJ1-2; 7 nucleotides align to TRBD1. With V trimmed by 0 bases and J by 5 bases, 3 bases remained unmatched. The CDR3 runs to 14 residues. The germline V gene has CDR1 MNHEY and CDR2 SMNVEV (reference sequence). CDR3 coding DNA: TGTGCCAGCAGTTTATCTAGGGGGCGGTATGGCTACACCTTC. Translation: CASSLSRGRYGYTF.

This clonotype occurred many times. The chain carries TRBV5-1 and TRBJ1-2; 8 nucleotides agree with TRBD1. The V segment lost 2 bases and the J segment 4 bases; nucleotides outside the gene matches: 1. From germline, CDR1 is SGHRS and CDR2 YFSETQ. The CDR3 runs to 13 residues. The CDR3 DNA sequence: TGCGCCAGCAGCTTACAGGGGGGCTATGGCTACACCTTC. Protein sequence: CASSLQGGYGYTF.

This clonotype was detected ten times or more. The rearrangement joins TRBV7-9 to TRBJ2-6; no definite D call. This CDR3 region has 13 residues. Germline V gene sequence: CDR1 SEHNR, CDR2 FQNEAQ (reference sequence). Trimming shortened V by 10 bases and J by 1 base, and 8 bases separated the two germline ends. CDR3 sequence reads: CAIGLSGANVLTF. CDR3 nucleotides: TGTGCCATAGGTCTTTCTGGGGCCAACGTCCTGACTTTC.

This clonotype appeared many times. J is TRBJ1-6 and V is TRBV4-2, with unresolved D. Germline V gene sequence: CDR1 LGHNA, CDR2 YNFKEQ. Trimming left V 0 bases short and J 10 bases short, with 10 bases between. The CDR3 is 14 residues long. This CDR3 is CASSQDLGVSPLHF. Here the CDR3 DNA reads TGTGCCAGCAGCCAAGATCTGGGAGTCTCACCCCTCCACTTT.

The table lists this clonotype with many counts. This chain uses TRBV20-1 with TRBJ2-7; D unclear. Germline CDR1 and CDR2: DFQATT and SNEGSKA (reference sequence). CDR3 length equals 13 residues. Between the trimmed V and J ends, which lost 6 bases and 0 bases, there was a span of 12 bases. The chain's CDR3 is CSAASQSSYEQYF. For the CDR3, the DNA is TGCAGTGCGGCCTCTCAGTCCTCCTACGAGCAGTACTTC.

The chain links TRBV7-2 to TRBJ2-1; TRBD2 aligns across 9 bases. V was clipped by 5 bases and J by 9 bases; unmatched bases: 11. Per the germline V gene, CDR1 is SGHTA and CDR2 is FQGNSA. This CDR3 comprises 15 residues. The CDR3 region is CASSPGASGKSEQFF. The CDR3 DNA sequence: TGTGCCAGCAGCCCAGGGGCTAGCGGGAAAAGTGAGCAGTTCTTC.

At least ten counts were recorded for this clonotype. V usage is TRBV11-2 and J usage is TRBJ2-7; 7 bases match TRBD1. V shed 3 bases and J 5 bases; nucleotides not matched to a gene: 7. Germline V gene data show CDR1 as SGHAT and CDR2 as FQNNGV. The CDR3 extends over 14 amino acids. The CDR3 region has the DNA TGTGCCAGCAGCTTCTCTCTAACAGGGGACGAGCAGTACTTC. Protein: CASSFSLTGDEQYF.

This clonotype was counted many times. The V and J genes are TRBV15 and TRBJ1-6; TRBD1 might be the D (6 bases). V lost 3 bases and J lost 7, with 10 bases in between. This CDR3 is 14 amino acids long. Germline V gene lookup returns CDR1 LNHNV and CDR2 YYDKDF (reference sequence). CDR3 residues: CATSRDSYNSPLHF. The CDR3, as DNA: TGTGCCACCAGCAGGGACAGTTACAATTCACCCCTCCACTTT.

The chain joins TRBV28 to TRBJ2-3; 8 bases agree with TRBD1. The CDR3 totals 18 residues. CDR1 is MDHEN, CDR2 SYDVKM, per germline. J was trimmed by 4 bases and V by 6 bases; bases with no gene match: 18. CDR3 amino acids: CASSPYIQDREKSDTQYF. The CDR3 bases are TGTGCCAGCAGCCCTTATATTCAGGACAGGGAAAAATCAGATACGCAGTATTTT. Combining the CDR3 with reference TRBV28 and TRBJ2-3 gives the whole variable domain DVKVTQSSRYLVKRTGEKVFLECVQDMDHENMFWYRQDPGLGLRLIYFSYDVKMKEKGDIPEGYSVSREKKERFSLILESASTNQTSMYLCASSPYIQDREKSDTQYFGPGTRLTVL.

This clonotype has ten or more counts. The gene calls are TRBV14 and TRBJ2-1; 9 bases align to TRBD2. Trimming took 3 bases from V and 4 from J; bases not matched to a gene: 4. The CDR3 totals 15 residues. Germline loops: CDR1 SGHDN, CDR2 FVKESK. In DNA form, the CDR3 reads TGTGCCAGCAGCCACTGGACTAGCGCTTACAATGAGCAGTTCTTC. Translating it yields CASSHWTSAYNEQFF.

In its sample, this clonotype ranks as large. The rearrangement joins TRBV7-2 to TRBJ2-7; possibly TRBD2 for D (6 bases). Germline CDR1 and CDR2: SGHTA and FQGNSA. Trimming pared 0 bases from V and 7 bases from J, leaving 10 bases between. The CDR3 runs 13 residues. This CDR3 is CASSLAPAGEQYF. The CDR3 DNA is TGTGCCAGCAGCTTAGCCCCCGCGGGGGAGCAGTACTTC.

A note on this clonotype: This may be a read error, as it is one base from a much larger clone. The V gene is TRBV6-2 or TRBV6-3, the J gene TRBJ2-7; D may be TRBD1 (5 bases). CDR3 length: 14 amino acids. Looked up from germline, CDR1 is MNHEY and CDR2 is SVGEGT. The CDR3 reads CACSYIGHGYEQYF. CDR3 bases: TGTGCCTGCAGTTACATCGGACACGGCTACGAGCAGTACTTC.

This clonotype has a count of ten or more. The gene calls are TRBV20-1 and TRBJ2-3; D remains unclear. Germline CDR1 is DFQATT and CDR2 is SNEGSKA (reference sequence). Trimming shortened V by 6 bases and J by 0 bases, and 16 bases separated the two germline ends. CDR3 length equals 15 residues. CDR3 sequence: CSAGSRIQSTDTQYF. In DNA, the CDR3 is TGCAGTGCCGGCTCCAGAATACAAAGCACAGATACGCAGTATTTT.

There are a few counts of this clonotype. J is TRBJ1-2 and V is TRBV30; tentatively, D is TRBD1 (5 bases). The length of the CDR3 is 13 residues. Germline CDR1 is GTSNPN and CDR2 is SVGIG (reference sequence). Deletions cut 8 bases from V and 5 bases from J, with 18 bases between. CDR3 residues: CARLLPGAYGYTF. The CDR3 bases are TGTGCCCGCCTACTGCCCGGGGCGTATGGCTACACCTTC.